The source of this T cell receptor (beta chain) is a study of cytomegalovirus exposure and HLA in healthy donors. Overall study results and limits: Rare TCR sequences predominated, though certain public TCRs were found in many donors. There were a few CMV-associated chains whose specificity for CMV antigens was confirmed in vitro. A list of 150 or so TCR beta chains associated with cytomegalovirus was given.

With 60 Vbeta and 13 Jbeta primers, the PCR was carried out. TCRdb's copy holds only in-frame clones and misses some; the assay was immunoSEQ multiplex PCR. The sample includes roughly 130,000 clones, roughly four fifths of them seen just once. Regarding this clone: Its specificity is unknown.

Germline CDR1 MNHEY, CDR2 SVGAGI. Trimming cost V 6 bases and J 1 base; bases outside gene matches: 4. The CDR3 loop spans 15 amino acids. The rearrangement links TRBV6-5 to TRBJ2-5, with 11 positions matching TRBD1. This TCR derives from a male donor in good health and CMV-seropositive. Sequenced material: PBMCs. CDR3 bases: TGTGCCAGCAGACGTGGGACAGGGGGCCAAGAGACCCAGTACTTC. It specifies CASRRGTGGQETQYF.